This TCR beta chain derives from a study of CD8 T cells in Susac syndrome. CDR3 size: 17 residues. Germline V gives CDR1 MNHNS, CDR2 SASEGT. J was trimmed by 4 bases and V by 6 bases; bases with no gene match: 14. A quantity of about 0.5 to 1 ug RNA underwent reverse transcription using random hexamers. immunoSEQ multiplex PCR amplified TCR beta CDR3 across 54 Vbeta, 13 Jbeta. One entry per CDR3 protein results from TCRdb running MiXCR on the immunoSEQ multiplex PCR reads. In the table there are about 120,000 distinct CDR3 sequences, 92% of which are singletons. The sequenced target, TCR beta, came from blood CD8+ and CD4+ T cells. The control participants were healthy donors, and these controls were matched with respect to both age and sex.

The TCR was taken from a human donor in good health. The sequenced sample consisted of CD4+ T cells from PBMCs. This chain uses TRBV6-1 with TRBJ2-1, with 8 bases aligning to TRBD2. The DNA of the CDR3 is TGTGCCAGCAGCGGGGTTGCTTGGCGGGAGGAGTACAATGAGCAGTTCTTC. This sequence encodes CASSGVAWREEYNEQFF.